A selection of T cell receptor beta chains follows, all from one sample in a study of molecular identifiers for immune sequencing clone quantification. One entry per CDR3 protein, called by TCRdb with MiXCR from the PCR reads. Of roughly 65,000 distinct CDR3 sequences listed, less than 20% were seen once; the top ten hold around 1.6%. Input material: naive CD8+ T cells from blood, with Jurkat cell RNA spiked in. The receptors were sampled from a human donor in good health. Some libraries in this study had Jurkat cell RNA spiked in. CDR3s include the opening cysteine and the closing phenylalanine or tryptophan. The order of the fields is CDR3 DNA, CDR3 protein, J gene, clone size, D gene, V gene. D genes are given only for firm matches. The listing skips clone size in some rows; elsewhere it reads once, few, many or a size class.

TGTGCCAGCTGCTTGGGGCAGGGTTACGAGCAGTACTTC	CASCLGQGYEQYF	TRBJ2-7	once	NA	TRBV5-6
TGCAGTGCTAGAGCGAAATTCGGGACTAGCGGGAGTATTGGCTACAATGAGCAGTTCTTC	CSARAKFGTSGSIGYNEQFF	TRBJ2-1	NA	TRBD2	TRBV20-1
TGCAGCGTTGAAGATCGCGGTAGCTCCTACAATGAGCAGTTCTTC	CSVEDRGSSYNEQFF	TRBJ2-1	many	NA	TRBV29-1
TGTGCCAGCAGTGGAACAGGGGACACTGAAGCTTTCTTT	CASSGTGDTEAFF	TRBJ1-1	many	TRBD1	TRBV6-1
TGCAGTGCTAGAGATGTTTTTTCGGGGACTAGCGGGAGGGCCGGCACAGATACGCAGTATTTT	CSARDVFSGTSGRAGTDTQYF	TRBJ2-3	many	TRBD2	TRBV20-1
TGTGCCAGTAGTGCCCCGGGACAGGCGATCCCTGAAGCTTTCTTT	CASSAPGQAIPEAFF	TRBJ1-1	many	TRBD1	TRBV19
TGTGCCAGCAGCTTAGCGCGCCAGGGACCCTCTGGGGCCAACGTCCTGACTTTC	CASSLARQGPSGANVLTF	TRBJ2-6	many	NA	TRBV7-6
TGTGCCAGCACCGCTGGGGACCGAACCTACGAGCAGTACTTC	CASTAGDRTYEQYF	TRBJ2-7	NA	NA	TRBV6-6
TGCAGTGCTAGAGGGACTCGGATCCCGCAAGAGACCCAGTACTTC	CSARGTRIPQETQYF	TRBJ2-5	many	NA	TRBV20-1
TGTGCCAGCAGCGGGTTGGGTCGACCCCTAGGCGGGGAGCTGTTTTTT	CASSGLGRPLGGELFF	TRBJ2-2	many	NA	TRBV14
TGTGCCAGCAGCTTAGCCATGGGAGAAGCTTTCTTT	CASSLAMGEAFF	TRBJ1-1	many	NA	TRBV7-9
TGTGCCAGCAGCCAAGATTTTATGGGACGGAGCTACACCTTC	CASSQDFMGRSYTF	TRBJ1-2	NA	NA	TRBV3-1
TGTGCCAGCAGTTTTTCGGGATCCCCCTCAGATACGCAGTATTTT	CASSFSGSPSDTQYF	TRBJ2-3	many	NA	TRBV28
TGTGCCAGCAGAGTCGGGTCTCTAGCGGGTAGCCATGAGCAGTTCTTC	CASRVGSLAGSHEQFF	TRBJ2-1	medium-sized	TRBD2	TRBV28
TGTGCCAGCACCACCCGCGGTTCGGGGTCCTACAATGAGCAGTTCTTC	CASTTRGSGSYNEQFF	TRBJ2-1	few	NA	TRBV12-3/TRBV12-4
TGCAGCGTTGGACTAAACAATGAGCAGTTCTTC	CSVGLNNEQFF	TRBJ2-1	few	NA	TRBV29-1